The 31 T cell receptor beta chains listed next were all sequenced from one sample in a study of T cells in Graves' hyperthyroidism and ophthalmopathy. It was RNA transcripts that yielded the amplified TCR beta CDR3 regions. The HTBI primer set was used in a first-round RT-PCR of the TCR CDR3. TCRdb itself ran the multiplex PCR reads through MiXCR, one entry per CDR3 protein. The data show approximately 400,000 distinct CDR3 sequences, about 13% seen once. Sequencing was carried out using blood. The receptors were sampled from a man aged 25 to 40 with Graves' hyperthyroidism that later progressed to Graves' ophthalmopathy.

In its sample, this clonotype was seen many times. The V gene is TRBV19, the J gene TRBJ2-1; 9 nucleotides line up with TRBD2. The CDR3 runs 15 residues. CDR1 LNHDA and CDR2 SQIVND come from the germline V gene (reference sequence). V shed 6 bases and J 4 bases; nucleotides not matched to a gene: 7. The CDR3 nucleotides read TGTGCCAGTAGACCTAGCGGGGCCCTGTACAATGAGCAGTTCTTC. Residues: CASRPSGALYNEQFF.

This clonotype showed up many times. V is TRBV29-1 and J is TRBJ1-1; tentative D call: TRBD1 (5 bases). Trimming took off 4 bases at V and 3 bases at J, with 12 bases between the two ends. The CDR3 totals 13 residues. Looked up from germline, CDR1 is SQVTM and CDR2 is ANQGSEA. Here the CDR3 DNA reads TGCAGCGTTGCGGGCAGGGTCTACACTGAAGCTTTCTTT. Residues: CSVAGRVYTEAFF.

This clonotype has only one observation. Compared with germline, one end of the junction differs, possibly owing to a read error. V and J are TRBV9 and TRBJ2-7; D not resolved. Germline V gene lookup returns CDR1 SGDLS and CDR2 YYNGEE. The CDR3 consists of 15 residues. Here the CDR3 DNA reads TGTGACAGCAGCGTAGACTCGACTGAATCCTACGAGCAGTACTTC. Encoded protein: CDSSVDSTESYEQYF.

A few counts support this clonotype. The chain couples TRBV7-6 to TRBJ1-3, with TRBD1 matching over 8 bases. With V trimmed by 5 bases and J by 0 bases, 6 bases remained unmatched. The germline CDR1 and CDR2 sequences are SGHVS and FNYEAQ. This CDR3 is 16 amino acids long. For the CDR3, the DNA is TGTGCCAGCAGCCCGGGACAGGTCTACTCTGGAAACACCATATATTTT. Its protein is CASSPGQVYSGNTIYF.

This clonotype showed up just a few times. A read error may produce the germline difference seen at one junction end. This sequence joins TRBV30 and TRBJ2-7; a possible D gene is TRBD1 (5 bases). The CDR3 is 14 residues long. CDR1 is GTSNPN, CDR2 SVGIG, per germline (reference sequence). CDR3 residues: CARSAGSLSYEQYF. The CDR3 nucleotides read TGTGCCAGGAGCGCAGGGTCCCTTTCCTACGAGCAGTACTTC.

The sample holds many counts of this clonotype. The rearrangement uses TRBV3-1 and TRBJ1-1; tentatively, D is TRBD1 (5 bases). The CDR3 length is 14 residues. Germline V CDR1 and CDR2: LGHDT, YNNKEL (reference sequence). With 3 bases removed from V and 2 bases from J, the gap between germline ends came to 10 bases. The CDR3 DNA reads as TGTGCCAGCAGCCATCGGGACTCCAACACTGAAGCTTTCTTT. Translating it yields CASSHRDSNTEAFF.

For this clonotype: The junction shows a germline mismatch at one end, possibly a read error. This chain joins TRBV24-1 and TRBJ1-2; D is uncertain. Germline-derived CDR1 and CDR2 are KGHDR and SFDVKD. There are 13 residues in the CDR3. DNA of the CDR3: TGTGCCACCAGTGACCAAACAGCTTATGACTACACCTTC. The encoded protein is CATSDQTAYDYTF.

This clonotype was detected only a few times. V is TRBV5-1 and J is TRBJ2-7; 7 nucleotides match TRBD1. The CDR3 runs 15 residues. V dropped 5 bases and J dropped 6; count of bases not matched to a gene: 14. Germline V gene sequence: CDR1 SGHRS, CDR2 YFSETQ. The CDR3 bases are TGCGCCAGCAGTTATACCGGGACAGCCTCGAGCGAGCAGTACTTC. Translating gives CASSYTGTASSEQYF.

V usage is TRBV3-1 and J usage is TRBJ1-6; D remains ambiguous. This CDR3 has 17 amino acids. Germline V CDR1 and CDR2: LGHDT, YNNKEL (reference sequence). V gave up 0 bases and J gave up 6 bases, with 15 bases separating them. For the CDR3, the DNA is TGTGCCAGCAGCCAAGAATTGCTACAGATGACTAATTCACCCCTCCACTTT. This gives the protein CASSQELLQMTNSPLHF.

The genes are TRBV12-3 or TRBV12-4 and TRBJ1-1; weak D call: TRBD1 (6 bases). V gave up 3 bases and J gave up 8 bases, with 13 bases separating them. This CDR3 contains 13 residues. Written as DNA, the CDR3 is TGTGCCAGCAGTTTCCTGCCCCAGGGGGAAGCTTTCTTT. It translates to CASSFLPQGEAFF.

Many counts were recorded for this clonotype. The chain recombines TRBV9 with TRBJ1-1; tentative D call: TRBD1 (6 bases). Germline values: CDR1 SGDLS, CDR2 YYNGEE. The CDR3 is made up of 14 amino acids. V lost 4 bases and J 4 bases, leaving 14 bases between the germline ends. The CDR3 region is CASSPEGGTTEAFF. As DNA, the CDR3 is TGTGCCAGCAGCCCAGAGGGGGGGACCACTGAAGCTTTCTTT.

This clonotype was detected only a few times. The J gene is TRBJ2-1, the V gene TRBV6-5; D is unclear. Per germline, CDR1 MNHEY and CDR2 SVGAGI. The CDR3 loop spans 14 amino acids. V lost 2 bases and J 7 bases, leaving 12 bases between the germline ends. The CDR3 DNA reads as TGTGCCAGCAGTTACCGGAATGGGTGGAATGAGCAGTTCTTC. Encoded protein: CASSYRNGWNEQFF.

This clonotype was detected only a few times. The chain combines TRBV14 with TRBJ1-2; 10 nucleotides align to TRBD1. This CDR3 has 15 residues. With V trimmed by 2 bases and J by 3 bases, 3 bases remained unmatched. CDR1 and CDR2 (germline): SGHDN, FVKESK. CDR3 in DNA: TGTGCCAGCAGCCAATACGGGACAGGGGACTATGGCTACACCTTC. It yields the protein CASSQYGTGDYGYTF.

This clonotype showed up many times. The genes are TRBV27 and TRBJ2-1; D is uncertain. CDR1 and CDR2 from the germline V gene are MNHEY and SMNVEV (reference sequence). Trimming removed 6 bases from V and 4 bases from J, with 7 bases in between. The CDR3 spans 12 residues. This CDR3 reads CASRRGYNEQFF. The CDR3 DNA reads TGTGCCAGCAGACGCGGATACAATGAGCAGTTCTTC.

The chain couples TRBV12-3 or TRBV12-4 to TRBJ2-5, with D perhaps matching TRBD1 (7 bases). Deletions cut 2 bases from V and 9 bases from J, with 13 bases between. There are 13 residues in the CDR3. CDR3 coding DNA: TGTGCCAGCAGTTTAATCGACAGGGAGGCCCAGTACTTC. This codes for CASSLIDREAQYF.

This clonotype was seen only a few times. This chain links TRBV7-3 with TRBJ2-1, with 8 bases matching TRBD1. The CDR3 has 15 residues. Germline CDR1 and CDR2: SGHTA and FQGTGA. V was pared by 2 bases and J by 7 bases, with 7 bases of the junction left unmatched. In DNA form, the CDR3 reads TGTGCCAGCAGCTTATGGCAGGGGGCCCGAAATGAGCAGTTCTTC. Protein product: CASSLWQGARNEQFF. The full variable domain, completed using reference TRBV7-3 and TRBJ2-1, is GAGVSQTPSNKVTEKGKYVELRCDPISGHTALYWYRQSLGQGPEFLIYFQGTGAADDSGLPNDRFFAVRPEGSVSTLKIQRTERGDSAVYLCASSLWQGARNEQFFGPGTRLTVL.

This clonotype was counted between two and nine times. CDR3 protein: CASSWAAGTWPQHF. For the CDR3, the DNA is TGTGCCAGCAGTTGGGCGGCGGGGACCTGGCCCCAGCATTTT. The chain recombines TRBV6-1 with TRBJ1-5; the D gene is possibly TRBD1 (5 bases). Germline V CDR1 and CDR2: MNHNS, SASEGT. Trimming shortened V by 5 bases and J by 9 bases, and 17 bases separated the two germline ends. This CDR3 spans 14 amino acids.

This clonotype was recorded a few times. The chain carries TRBV28 and TRBJ2-2; 10 nucleotides agree with TRBD1. The CDR3 has 16 residues. The germline V gene encodes CDR1 MDHEN and CDR2 SYDVKM. Trimming removed 5 bases from V and 5 bases from J; junction bases left unmatched: 8. In nucleotides, the CDR3 is TGTGCCAGCAGTCCCCTCGGGACAGGGGAAACCGGGGAGCTGTTTTTT. Amino acids: CASSPLGTGETGELFF.

The chain joins TRBV4-1 to TRBJ2-3; tentatively, D is TRBD2 (5 bases). The CDR3 has 15 amino acids. The germline CDR1 and CDR2 sequences are MGHRA and YSYEKL. V lost 4 bases to trimming and J lost 5 bases, with 16 bases between them. The CDR3 sequence is CASSPRTGWGDTQYF. The CDR3 DNA follows: TGCGCCAGCAGCCCGAGGACTGGGTGGGGAGATACGCAGTATTTT.

This clonotype was observed at least ten times. This sequence joins TRBV5-8 and TRBJ1-2; no clear D gene. Trimming shortened V by 4 bases and J by 4 bases, and 14 bases separated the two germline ends. The CDR3 is 14 residues long. Germline CDR1 and CDR2: SGHTS and YDEGEE. The CDR3 here is CASSGRTGTYGYTF. In DNA form, the CDR3 reads TGTGCCAGCAGCGGCAGGACGGGAACCTATGGCTACACCTTC.

Ten or more counts support this clonotype. The J gene is TRBJ2-1, the V gene TRBV5-6; a possible D gene is TRBD2 (6 bases). V was trimmed by 2 bases and J by 8 bases, leaving 8 bases between them. The CDR3 covers 12 residues. CDR1 and CDR2 from the germline V gene are SGHDT and YYEEEE. DNA of the CDR3: TGTGCCAGCAGCTTAACTAGCCATGAGCAGTTCTTC. This sequence encodes CASSLTSHEQFF.

This clonotype was seen ten or more times. The chain carries TRBV30 and TRBJ1-1; D not certain. Per germline, CDR1 GTSNPN and CDR2 SVGIG (reference sequence). The CDR3 loop spans 11 amino acids. With 6 bases removed from V and 1 base from J, the gap between germline ends came to 6 bases. The CDR3 DNA is TGTGCCTGCCAACAGAACACTGAAGCTTTCTTT. This codes for CACQQNTEAFF.

This clonotype occurred many times. V is TRBV12-3 or TRBV12-4 and J is TRBJ2-5; D may be TRBD1 (6 bases). Trimming removed 5 bases from V and 4 bases from J, with 17 bases in between. This CDR3 region has 15 residues. CDR3 loop: CASSTMTGGGETQYF. The DNA for the CDR3 is TGTGCCAGCAGTACCATGACAGGTGGTGGAGAGACCCAGTACTTC.

This chain uses TRBV6-1 with TRBJ1-5, with D tentatively TRBD1 (5 bases). This CDR3 has 13 amino acids. V was shortened by 6 bases and J by 6 bases, with 12 bases between the two germline ends. CDR1 and CDR2 (germline): MNHNS, SASEGT. CDR3 sequence reads: CASRPGRVQPQHF. As DNA, the CDR3 is TGTGCCAGCAGGCCCGGCAGGGTTCAGCCCCAGCATTTT.

The gene calls are TRBV20-1 and TRBJ2-5, with 8 positions matching TRBD2. Germline V gene sequence: CDR1 DFQATT, CDR2 SNEGSKA (reference sequence). The trim removed 6 bases at V and 5 bases at J, leaving 11 bases unmatched. This CDR3 comprises 14 residues. CDR3 amino acids: CSAWPAGGSETQYF. CDR3 sequence (DNA): TGCAGTGCGTGGCCGGCGGGGGGCAGTGAGACCCAGTACTTC.

This clonotype has more than one count but fewer than ten. With a much larger clone just one base away, this may be a read error. The J gene is TRBJ1-1, the V gene TRBV20-1, with TRBD1 identical over 7 bases. There are 13 residues in the CDR3. CDR1 and CDR2 (germline): DFQATT, SNEGSKA (reference sequence). With 5 bases clipped from V and 2 bases from J, the junction kept 5 bases outside the gene matches. CDR3 DNA sequence: TGCAGTGCTTCCGGGGACAGCAACACTGAAGCTTTCTTT. Amino acids: CSASGDSNTEAFF.

This clonotype was observed a few times. The CDR3 reads CASMLGFSYEQYF. Written as DNA, the CDR3 is TGTGCCAGCATGTTGGGGTTCTCCTACGAGCAGTACTTC. The gene calls are TRBV2 and TRBJ2-7; unclear D gene. CDR3 length: 13 amino acids. The germline V gene encodes CDR1 SNHLY and CDR2 FYNNEI. V lost 7 bases to trimming and J lost 0 bases, with 10 bases between them.

This clonotype has at least ten counts. This rearrangement joins TRBV28 to TRBJ1-2; D gene uncertain. Germline-derived CDR1 and CDR2 are MDHEN and SYDVKM. This CDR3 region has 15 residues. The V gene lost 4 bases and the J gene lost 5 bases, with 17 bases spanning the gap. The CDR3 reads CASSWNYREGYGYTF. The DNA of the CDR3 is TGTGCCAGCAGTTGGAACTACAGAGAGGGATATGGCTACACCTTC.

V is TRBV5-1 and J is TRBJ2-5; 8 nucleotides match TRBD2. Germline V lookup: CDR1 SGHRS, CDR2 YFSETQ. The CDR3 length is 15 residues. V gave up 2 bases and J gave up 4 bases; unmatched junction bases: 7. The CDR3 sequence: CASSFPAGDIETQYF. The CDR3 bases are TGCGCCAGCAGCTTCCCAGCGGGGGATATAGAGACCCAGTACTTC.

A word on this clonotype: At one end the junction does not follow the germline gene, possibly because of a read error. The chain has TRBV29-1 and TRBJ2-7; D remains unclear. Germline CDR1 and CDR2: SQVTM and ANQGSEA. The CDR3 has 13 residues. CDR3 amino acids: CSAERQDSYEQYF. Here the CDR3 DNA reads TGCAGCGCTGAACGGCAGGACTCCTACGAGCAGTACTTC.

This clonotype showed up many times. The chain recombines TRBV12-3 or TRBV12-4 with TRBJ2-1; maybe TRBD2 (5 bases). The CDR3 sequence is 16 residues long. V was cut by 0 bases and J by 5 bases, with 14 bases left in between. In DNA, the CDR3 is TGTGCCAGCAGTTTAGCTTCAGGTCCCGGGGACAATGAGCAGTTCTTC. Translation: CASSLASGPGDNEQFF.